A selection of T cell receptor beta chains follows, all from one sample in a study of blood T cells in healthy people across ages. TCRdb reanalysed the 5' RACE reads using MiXCR and keeps one entry per CDR3 protein. The data show hundreds of thousands of distinct CDR3 sequences, 35% to 50% seen once. Specimen: blood. Every receptor here comes from an elderly man in good health. Each CDR3 is given with its conserved first and last residue. A D gene is named only where the DNA matches it firmly. The size field is filled for only some rows; it gives once, few, many or a size class.

D gene,V gene,J gene,clone size,CDR3 protein,CDR3 DNA
TRBD1,TRBV28,TRBJ1-2,NA,CASGDRENGYTF,TGTGCCAGCGGTGACAGGGAAAATGGCTACACCTTC
TRBD2,TRBV5-1,TRBJ2-5,NA,CASSLSGTDVTQYF,TGCGCCAGCAGCTTAAGCGGGACGGATGTGACCCAGTACTTC
NA,TRBV5-1,TRBJ1-2,NA,CASRDIPADGYTF,TGCGCCAGCAGAGACATCCCGGCAGATGGCTACACCTTC
NA,TRBV9,TRBJ2-6,few,CASSVTTRGGGANVLTF,TGTGCCAGCAGTGTCACCACCAGGGGTGGTGGGGCCAACGTCCTGACTTTC
NA,TRBV18,TRBJ2-7,NA,CASSALGGDEQYF,TGTGCCAGCTCCGCACTAGGGGGGGACGAGCAGTACTTC
TRBD2,TRBV10-3,TRBJ2-5,few,CAISGTSGGKTQYF,TGTGCCATATCCGGGACTAGCGGAGGAAAGACCCAGTACTTC
TRBD2,TRBV5-1,TRBJ2-7,NA,CASSLRTSGDREQYF,TGCGCCAGCAGCTTACGGACTAGCGGGGACAGGGAGCAGTACTTC
TRBD2,TRBV20-1,TRBJ2-1,NA,CSARVPLASGRDNEQFF,TGCAGTGCTAGAGTCCCCCTAGCCAGCGGGAGAGACAATGAGCAGTTCTTC
TRBD2,TRBV6-5,TRBJ2-1,NA,CASSYSMSLAGNEQFF,TGTGCCAGCAGTTACTCGATGTCGCTAGCGGGGAATGAGCAGTTCTTC
NA,TRBV6-1,TRBJ1-5,NA,CASSGLTGKQPQHF,TGTGCCAGCAGTGGGCTGACAGGCAAGCAGCCCCAGCATTTT
NA,TRBV29-1,TRBJ2-5,few,CSVEEAGGGHEQYF,TGCAGCGTTGAAGAGGCAGGGGGGGGTCATGAGCAGTACTTC
NA,TRBV7-2,TRBJ1-6,NA,CASTPSRNSPLHF,TGTGCCAGCACCCCGAGCCGGAATTCACCCCTCCACTTT
TRBD1,TRBV20-1,TRBJ2-3,NA,CSARFQGAFGTDTQYF,TGCAGTGCTAGATTCCAGGGGGCATTTGGCACAGATACGCAGTATTTT
NA,TRBV2,TRBJ2-2,NA,CASRREVVASDTGELFF,TGTGCCAGCAGAAGGGAGGTTGTGGCCTCGGACACCGGGGAGCTGTTTTTT
NA,TRBV7-9,TRBJ1-4,few,CASSLAGDPNEKLFF,TGTGCCAGCAGCTTGGCCGGGGACCCTAATGAAAAACTGTTTTTT
NA,TRBV12-3/TRBV12-4,TRBJ1-5,few,CASSVLDQLGPQHF,TGTGCCAGCAGCGTTCTTGATCAGTTGGGGCCCCAGCATTTT
NA,TRBV2,TRBJ1-2,NA,CASSEKGGEVGHGYTF,TGTGCCAGCAGTGAAAAGGGGGGGGAAGTGGGACATGGCTACACCTTC
NA,TRBV3-1,TRBJ2-4,NA,CASSPNPGRAKNIQYF,TGTGCCAGCAGCCCCAACCCTGGAAGAGCCAAAAACATTCAGTACTTC
NA,TRBV2,TRBJ2-5,once,CASSDGSGLLQTQYF,TGTGCCAGCAGTGATGGGTCAGGGCTTCTCCAGACCCAGTACTTC
TRBD2,TRBV20-1,TRBJ2-7,NA,CSARVPSGSHEQYF,TGCAGTGCTAGAGTGCCTAGCGGGAGCCACGAGCAGTACTTC
TRBD2,TRBV27,TRBJ2-1,many,CASSRRASGVYNEQFF,TGTGCCAGCAGTCGCCGAGCTAGCGGTGTCTACAATGAGCAGTTCTTC
TRBD2,TRBV27,TRBJ2-1,NA,CASSPGTSGTGEQFF,TGTGCCAGCAGTCCCGGGACTAGCGGAACCGGGGAGCAGTTCTTC
TRBD2,TRBV5-5,TRBJ2-1,few,CASSLAPLAGGGEQFF,TGTGCCAGCAGCTTGGCCCCGCTAGCGGGAGGGGGTGAGCAGTTCTTC
NA,TRBV4-2,TRBJ1-1,NA,CASGGGRGQNTEAFF,TGTGCCAGCGGAGGGGGAAGGGGCCAGAACACTGAAGCTTTCTTT